These 23 T cell receptor beta chains were all obtained from the same sample, sequenced in a study of OX40 agonist ivuxolimab in advanced cancers. Profiling relied on immunoSEQ multiplex PCR, and the TCRdb table lists in-frame clones only, not all of them. Of tens of thousands of clones listed, about 86% are singletons. The specimen comprised CD4+ or CD8+ T cells sorted from blood, sampled in a trial of the OX40 agonist ivuxolimab. These receptors were taken from an adult with an advanced solid tumor such as melanoma, head and neck, liver or kidney cancer.

The chain is built from TRBV5-4 and TRBJ2-7; the D gene is possibly TRBD1 (6 bases). V lost 4 bases and J lost 5, with 16 bases in between. Germline CDR1 reads SGHNT; CDR2 reads YYREEE (reference sequence). The CDR3 runs to 14 residues. DNA of the CDR3: TGTGCCAGCAGCGGGGACCTACAGGGCCACGAGCAGTACTTC. This gives the protein CASSGDLQGHEQYF.

The V gene is TRBV5-1, the J gene TRBJ1-4; D perhaps matches TRBD1 (5 bases). This CDR3 is built from 15 residues. V lost 0 bases to trimming and J lost 4 bases, with 10 bases between them. Germline loops: CDR1 SGHRS, CDR2 YFSETQ. CDR3 bases: TGCGCCAGCAGCTTGGATGGGGGGAATAATGAAAAACTGTTTTTT. Its protein product is CASSLDGGNNEKLFF.

The chain recombines TRBV9 with TRBJ2-3; the D is unclear. This CDR3 has 13 residues. The V end was cut by 0 bases, the J end by 4 bases, with 6 bases between. Per the germline V gene, CDR1 is SGDLS and CDR2 is YYNGEE. The CDR3 protein is CASSVVGPDTQYF. CDR3 bases: TGTGCCAGCAGCGTAGTTGGTCCAGATACGCAGTATTTT.

CDR3: CASSITGGPYNEQFF. CDR3 nucleotides: TGTGCCAGTAGTATAACGGGAGGACCCTACAATGAGCAGTTCTTC. The rearrangement uses TRBV19 and TRBJ2-1, with TRBD2 identical over 7 bases. There are 15 residues in the CDR3. With V trimmed by 2 bases and J by 2 bases, 3 bases remained unmatched. Germline V lookup: CDR1 LNHDA, CDR2 SQIVND (reference sequence).

The chain is built from TRBV15 and TRBJ1-5; D is uncertain. The CDR3 runs to 14 residues. Germline V gives CDR1 LNHNV, CDR2 YYDKDF (reference sequence). Trimming left V 6 bases short and J 1 base short, with 10 bases between. The CDR3 sequence: CATSPEGSNQPQHF. The CDR3 coding sequence is TGTGCCACCAGTCCCGAAGGGAGCAATCAGCCCCAGCATTTT.

The chain carries TRBV7-3 and TRBJ2-7; tentatively, D is TRBD1 (6 bases). This CDR3 comprises 15 residues. CDR1 and CDR2 (germline): SGHTA, FQGTGA. Trimming removed 0 bases from V and 6 bases from J, with 15 bases in between. The CDR3 DNA reads TGTGCCAGCAGCTTAACCGGCCAGGGGCTAGGCGAGCAGTACTTC. The encoded protein is CASSLTGQGLGEQYF.

The chain couples TRBV7-9 to TRBJ2-1; D remains ambiguous. CDR3 size: 15 residues. V lost 2 bases and J 8 bases, leaving 16 bases between the germline ends. Germline CDR1 is SEHNR and CDR2 is FQNEAQ (reference sequence). The DNA of the CDR3 is TGTGCCAGCAGCTTACGAGCAGGCGCAGGTGATGAGCAGTTCTTC. This sequence encodes CASSLRAGAGDEQFF. Looking up the rest from reference TRBV7-9 and TRBJ2-1 gives the full variable domain: DTGVSQNPRHKITKRGQNVTFRCDPISEHNRLYWYRQTLGQGPEFLTYFQNEAQLEKSRLLSDRFSAERPKGSFSTLEIQRTEQGDSAMYLCASSLRAGAGDEQFFGPGTRLTVL.

This clone came up a few times. The V gene is TRBV30, the J gene TRBJ2-7; D is perhaps TRBD1 (6 bases). V was clipped by 8 bases and J by 9 bases, with 26 bases between them. The CDR3 spans 14 residues. Germline V gene sequence: CDR1 GTSNPN, CDR2 SVGIG (reference sequence). Here the CDR3 DNA reads TGTGCCCAAGACCCCATAAGGACAGCCAAAGGGCAGTACTTC. As protein: CAQDPIRTAKGQYF. The variable domain in full, with the rest retrieved from reference TRBV30 and TRBJ2-7, is SQTIHQWPATLVQPVGSPLSLECTVEGTSNPNLYWYRQAAGRGLQLLFYSVGIGQISSEVPQNLSASRPQDRQFILSSKKLLLSDSGFYLCAQDPIRTAKGQYFGPGTRLTVT.

This clone has just one count. Other DNA sequences in the sample encode the same CDR3. V gene TRBV28 combines with J gene TRBJ2-3; D remains ambiguous. Germline assignment: CDR1 MDHEN and CDR2 SYDVKM. V was shortened by 3 bases and J by 1 base, with 8 bases between the two germline ends. The CDR3 extends over 14 amino acids. The CDR3 DNA is TGTGCCAGCAGTTTTCTAAGTGGCACAGATACGCAGTATTTT. This translates into CASSFLSGTDTQYF. The entire variable domain, with the rest obtained from reference TRBV28 and TRBJ2-3, is as follows: DVKVTQSSRYLVKRTGEKVFLECVQDMDHENMFWYRQDPGLGLRLIYFSYDVKMKEKGDIPEGYSVSREKKERFSLILESASTNQTSMYLCASSFLSGTDTQYFGPGTRLTVL.

The chain couples TRBV9 to TRBJ2-3; D gene unclear. The CDR3 length is 14 residues. The V end lost 0 bases, the J end lost 6 bases, and 11 bases lay between the germline ends. Germline loops: CDR1 SGDLS, CDR2 YYNGEE. The CDR3 sequence: CASSVGSHGDTQYF. The DNA of the CDR3 is TGTGCCAGCAGCGTAGGCTCTCATGGTGATACGCAGTATTTT.

The V and J genes are TRBV6-5 and TRBJ1-4, with TRBD1 matching 7 bases. The CDR3 totals 14 residues. Germline assignment: CDR1 MNHEY and CDR2 SVGAGI. Trimming at V came to 0 bases and at J to 10 bases, leaving 5 bases not matched to a gene. CDR3 bases: TGTGCCAGCAGTTACTCGGGACAGAGAGGAAAACTGTTTTTT. Amino acids: CASSYSGQRGKLFF.

The chain carries TRBV5-5 and TRBJ2-7; tentatively, D is TRBD2 (6 bases). The CDR3 is 16 residues long. Trimming cost V 4 bases and J 4 bases, with 21 bases left between them. CDR1 and CDR2 (germline): SGHKS, YYEKEE (reference sequence). The CDR3 nucleotides are TGTGCCAGCAGCCCGAACCTCGCGGGATGGAAGTACGAGCAGTACTTC. It codes for CASSPNLAGWKYEQYF.

This chain joins TRBV7-9 and TRBJ2-7; TRBD2 agrees at 15 bases. V dropped 5 bases and J dropped 5; count of bases not matched to a gene: 10. The V gene's germline CDR1 is SEHNR and CDR2 FQNEAQ (reference sequence). The CDR3 length is 17 residues. CDR3 sequence: CASSPRTSGRARDEQYF. CDR3 bases: TGTGCCAGCAGCCCTCGGACTAGCGGGAGGGCCCGGGACGAGCAGTACTTC.

The V call is TRBV7-9, the J call TRBJ1-1, with D possibly being TRBD1 (5 bases). This CDR3 comprises 15 residues. V lost 0 bases to trimming and J lost 0 bases, with 8 bases between them. Germline CDR1 SEHNR, CDR2 FQNEAQ (reference sequence). The CDR3 spells CASSLAQGLNTEAFF. The CDR3 DNA is TGTGCCAGCAGCTTAGCGCAGGGTTTGAACACTGAAGCTTTCTTT.

This chain uses TRBV29-1 with TRBJ2-2, with 11 bases that match TRBD1. This CDR3 has 17 amino acids. V lost 2 bases to trimming and J lost 1 base; unmatched junction nucleotides: 6. Germline CDR1 is SQVTM and CDR2 is ANQGSEA. In nucleotides, the CDR3 is TGCAGCGTTGAAACCGGGACAGGGGGTTTGAACACCGGGGAGCTGTTTTTT. It specifies CSVETGTGGLNTGELFF.

The chain combines TRBV7-2 with TRBJ2-7; 9 bases map to TRBD2. CDR3 length equals 15 residues. V was pared by 1 base and J by 3 bases, with 4 bases of the junction left unmatched. The germline CDR1 and CDR2 sequences are SGHTA and FQGNSA. The CDR3 sequence: CASSLVAGVNYEQYF. The DNA of the CDR3 is TGTGCCAGCAGCTTAGTAGCGGGAGTAAACTACGAGCAGTACTTC.

The V and J genes are TRBV7-8 and TRBJ2-1; D call uncertain. V was clipped by 3 bases and J by 2 bases, with 5 bases between them. The CDR3 has 13 amino acids. The V gene's germline CDR1 is SGHVS and CDR2 FQNEAQ. CDR3 residues: CASSLPTYNEQFF. In DNA form, the CDR3 reads TGTGCCAGCAGCTTGCCAACCTACAATGAGCAGTTCTTC.

This chain links TRBV6-1 with TRBJ2-5; TRBD2 matches at 9 bases. The CDR3 contains 14 residues. V dropped 6 bases and J dropped 2; count of bases not matched to a gene: 4. Looked up from germline, CDR1 is MNHNS and CDR2 is SASEGT. DNA of the CDR3: TGTGCCAGCAGGACTAGCGGTTTACAAGAGACCCAGTACTTC. This gives the protein CASRTSGLQETQYF.

This chain uses TRBV9 with TRBJ2-5, with D possibly matching TRBD2 (6 bases). CDR1 is SGDLS and CDR2 is YYNGEE in the germline V gene. The CDR3 is made up of 15 amino acids. The V end lost 4 bases, the J end lost 5 bases, and 18 bases lay between the germline ends. CDR3 coding DNA: TGTGCCAGCAGCCTAGAGGGCGGGGATTACGAGACCCAGTACTTC. Translating it yields CASSLEGGDYETQYF. The full variable domain, completed using reference TRBV9 and TRBJ2-5, is DSGVTQTPKHLITATGQRVTLRCSPRSGDLSVYWYQQSLDQGLQFLIQYYNGEERAKGNILERFSAQQFPDLHSELNLSSLELGDSALYFCASSLEGGDYETQYFGPGTRLLVL.

V is TRBV7-8 and J is TRBJ1-1; weak D call: TRBD1 (5 bases). This CDR3 has 11 amino acids. V was clipped by 5 bases and J by 13 bases, with 14 bases between them. CDR1 is SGHVS and CDR2 is FQNEAQ in the germline V gene. CDR3 region: CASSGGTAFFF. The DNA for the CDR3 is TGTGCCAGCAGCGGCGGGACGGCGTTTTTCTTT. Drawing the rest from reference TRBV7-8 and TRBJ1-1, the complete variable domain is GAGVSQSPRYKVAKRGQDVALRCDPISGHVSLFWYQQALGQGPEFLTYFQNEAQLDKSGLPSDRFFAERPEGSVSTLKIQRTQQEDSAVYLCASSGGTAFFFGQGTRLTVV.

The gene calls are TRBV30 and TRBJ1-2; D is uncertain. CDR3 length equals 16 residues. CDR1 GTSNPN and CDR2 SVGIG come from the germline V gene (reference sequence). Deletions cut 1 base from V and 1 base from J, with 16 bases between. CDR3 sequence reads: CAWSAFSSYLNYGYTF. The CDR3 bases are TGTGCCTGGAGTGCCTTCTCGAGTTATCTTAACTATGGCTACACCTTC.

The chain employs TRBV12-1 and TRBJ2-7; the table's TRBD1 call for D was not verified on the DNA. TRBV12-1 is a recognized pseudogene. CDR3 length: 17 residues. As DNA, the CDR3 is TGTGCCAGCAGCTTTGGCTCCTCCGGGACACCTACCTACGAGCAGTACTTC. This gives the protein CASSFGSSGTPTYEQYF.

The gene calls are TRBV4-1 and TRBJ2-3; D may be TRBD1 (6 bases). The V end lost 4 bases, the J end lost 0 bases, and 17 bases lay between the germline ends. CDR1 and CDR2 from the germline V gene are MGHRA and YSYEKL. The CDR3 loop spans 17 amino acids. This CDR3 is CASSLGTGSASTDTQYF. In DNA, the CDR3 is TGCGCCAGCAGCCTTGGAACAGGGTCGGCTAGCACAGATACGCAGTATTTT.